The entry that follows covers one T cell receptor beta chain sequence. Libraries were prepared by immunoSEQ multiplex PCR; TCRdb keeps only in-frame clonotypes and omits some of them. The sample lists approximately 13,000 clones, 80% to 95% occurring once. In germline, CDR1 is SGHNT, CDR2 YENEEA. Trimming left V 5 bases short and J 6 bases short, with 13 bases between. CDR3 size: 14 residues. The data are from a study of T cell changes during pregnancy in multiple sclerosis. The material sequenced was peripheral blood, taken in the second trimester of pregnancy. The chain couples TRBV11-3 to TRBJ2-2; tentative D call: TRBD1 (6 bases). The receptor was derived from a female donor in good health, enrolled as a control in a pregnancy study. CDR3 amino acids: CASSPGRGSGELFF. The CDR3 DNA sequence: TGTGCCAGCAGCCCCGGCAGGGGATCCGGGGAGCTGTTTTTT.